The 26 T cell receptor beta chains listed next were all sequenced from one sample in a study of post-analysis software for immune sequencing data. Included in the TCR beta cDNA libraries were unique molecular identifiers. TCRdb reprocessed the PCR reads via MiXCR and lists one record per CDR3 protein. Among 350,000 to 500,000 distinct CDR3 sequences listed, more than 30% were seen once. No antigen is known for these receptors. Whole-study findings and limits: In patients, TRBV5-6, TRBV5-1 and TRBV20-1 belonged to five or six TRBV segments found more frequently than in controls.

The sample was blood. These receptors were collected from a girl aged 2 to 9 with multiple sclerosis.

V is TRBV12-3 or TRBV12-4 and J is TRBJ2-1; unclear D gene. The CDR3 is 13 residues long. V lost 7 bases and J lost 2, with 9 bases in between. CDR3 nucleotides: TGTGCCAGCACCTCGGTAACCTACAATGAGCAGTTCTTC. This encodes CASTSVTYNEQFF.

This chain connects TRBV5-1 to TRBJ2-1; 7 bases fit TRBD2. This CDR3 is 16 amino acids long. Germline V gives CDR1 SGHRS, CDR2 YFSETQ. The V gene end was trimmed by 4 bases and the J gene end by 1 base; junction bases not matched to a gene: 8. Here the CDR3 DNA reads TGCGCCAGCAGCCCCTTGGAGCGGGGATCCTACAATGAGCAGTTCTTC. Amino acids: CASSPLERGSYNEQFF.

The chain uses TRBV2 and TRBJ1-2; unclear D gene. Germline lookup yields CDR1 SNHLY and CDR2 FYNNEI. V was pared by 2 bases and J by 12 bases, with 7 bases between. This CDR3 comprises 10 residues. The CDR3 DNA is TGTGCCAGCAGTGAACCAGGACACACCTTC. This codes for CASSEPGHTF.

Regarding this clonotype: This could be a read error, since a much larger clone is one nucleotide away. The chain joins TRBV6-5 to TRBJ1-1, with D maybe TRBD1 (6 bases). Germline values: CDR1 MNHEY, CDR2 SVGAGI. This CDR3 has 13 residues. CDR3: CASSSDRSTEVFF. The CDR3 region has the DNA TGTGCCAGCAGTTCCGACAGGAGCACTGAAGTTTTCTTT.

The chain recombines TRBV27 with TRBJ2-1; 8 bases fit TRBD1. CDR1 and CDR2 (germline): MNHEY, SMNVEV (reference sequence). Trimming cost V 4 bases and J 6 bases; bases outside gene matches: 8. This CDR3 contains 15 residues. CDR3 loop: CASSSGQGSSNEQFF. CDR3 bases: TGTGCCAGCAGTTCAGGACAGGGAAGTAGCAATGAGCAGTTCTTC.

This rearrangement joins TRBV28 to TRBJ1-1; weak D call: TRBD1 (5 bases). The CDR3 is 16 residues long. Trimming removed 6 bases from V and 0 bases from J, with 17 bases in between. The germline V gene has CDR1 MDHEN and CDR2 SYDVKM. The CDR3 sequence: CASRSPEGLMNTEAFF. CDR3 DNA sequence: TGTGCCAGCAGGTCTCCGGAGGGGCTGATGAACACTGAAGCTTTCTTT.

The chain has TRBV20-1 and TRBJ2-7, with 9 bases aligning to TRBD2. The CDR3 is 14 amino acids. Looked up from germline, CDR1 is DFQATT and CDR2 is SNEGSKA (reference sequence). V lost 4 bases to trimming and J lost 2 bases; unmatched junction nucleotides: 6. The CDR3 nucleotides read TGCAGTGCTACATCTAGCGGGGTGCCCTACGAGCAGTACTTC. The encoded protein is CSATSSGVPYEQYF.

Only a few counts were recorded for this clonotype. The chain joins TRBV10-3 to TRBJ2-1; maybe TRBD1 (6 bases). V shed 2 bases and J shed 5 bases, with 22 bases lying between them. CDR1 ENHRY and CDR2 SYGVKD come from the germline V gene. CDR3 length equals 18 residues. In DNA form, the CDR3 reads TGTGCCATCAGTGAGCGAAGAGGGCGGCAGGGGAACAACAATGAGCAGTTCTTC. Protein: CAISERRGRQGNNNEQFF.

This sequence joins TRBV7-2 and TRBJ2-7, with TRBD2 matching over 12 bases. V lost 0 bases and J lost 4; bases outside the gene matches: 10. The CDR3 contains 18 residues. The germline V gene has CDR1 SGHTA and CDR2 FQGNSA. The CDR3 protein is CASSLAGVGLAGGYEQYF. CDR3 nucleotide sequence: TGTGCCAGCAGCTTAGCGGGGGTTGGGCTAGCGGGAGGGTACGAGCAGTACTTC. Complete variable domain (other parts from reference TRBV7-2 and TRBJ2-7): GAGVSQSPSNKVTEKGKDVELRCDPISGHTALYWYRQSLGQGLEFLIYFQGNSAPDKSGLPSDRFSAERTGGSVSTLTIQRTQQEDSAVYLCASSLAGVGLAGGYEQYFGPGTRLTVT.

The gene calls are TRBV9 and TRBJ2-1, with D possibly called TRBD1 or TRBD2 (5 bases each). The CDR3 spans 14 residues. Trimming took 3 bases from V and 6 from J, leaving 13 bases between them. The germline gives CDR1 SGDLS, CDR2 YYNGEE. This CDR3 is CASSDRNRGNEQFF. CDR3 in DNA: TGTGCCAGCAGCGACAGGAATCGGGGCAATGAGCAGTTCTTC.

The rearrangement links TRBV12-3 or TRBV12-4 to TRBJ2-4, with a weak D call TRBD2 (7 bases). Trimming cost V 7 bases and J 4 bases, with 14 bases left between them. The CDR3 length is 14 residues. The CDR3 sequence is CASTLQGGKNIQYF. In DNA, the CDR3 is TGTGCCAGCACCTTACAGGGAGGGAAAAACATTCAGTACTTC.

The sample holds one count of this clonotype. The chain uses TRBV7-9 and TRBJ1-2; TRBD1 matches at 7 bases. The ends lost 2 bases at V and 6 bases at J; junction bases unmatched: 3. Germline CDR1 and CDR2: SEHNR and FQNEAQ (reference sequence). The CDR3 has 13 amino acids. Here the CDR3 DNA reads TGTGCCAGCAGCTTAATACAGGGGAATGGCTACACCTTC. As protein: CASSLIQGNGYTF.

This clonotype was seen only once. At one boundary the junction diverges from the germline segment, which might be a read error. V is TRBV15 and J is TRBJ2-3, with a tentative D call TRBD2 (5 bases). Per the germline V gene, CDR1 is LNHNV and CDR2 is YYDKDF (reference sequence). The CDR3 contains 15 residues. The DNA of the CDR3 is TGTTCCACCAGCAGAGAGAGGGTACGGACAGATACGCAGTATTTT. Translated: CSTSRERVRTDTQYF.

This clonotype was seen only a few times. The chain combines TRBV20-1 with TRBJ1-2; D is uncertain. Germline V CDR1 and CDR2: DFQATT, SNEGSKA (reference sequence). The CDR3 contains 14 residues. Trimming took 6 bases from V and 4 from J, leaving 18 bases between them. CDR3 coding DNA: TGCAGTGCGCCGGTACCGAGTATAGGCTATGGCTACACCTTC. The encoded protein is CSAPVPSIGYGYTF.

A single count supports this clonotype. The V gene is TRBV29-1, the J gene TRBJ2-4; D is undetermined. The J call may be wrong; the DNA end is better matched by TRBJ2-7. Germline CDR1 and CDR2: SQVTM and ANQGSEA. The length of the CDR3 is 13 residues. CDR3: CSVELLLNGEQYF. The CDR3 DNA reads TGCAGCGTTGAACTTCTATTAAATGGCGAGCAGTACTTC.

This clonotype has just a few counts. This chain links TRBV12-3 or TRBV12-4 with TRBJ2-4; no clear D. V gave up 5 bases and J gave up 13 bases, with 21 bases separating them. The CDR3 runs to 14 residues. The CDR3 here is CASSETRSPGEQYF. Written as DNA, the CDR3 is TGTGCCAGCAGTGAAACCCGGTCCCCCGGTGAGCAGTACTTC.

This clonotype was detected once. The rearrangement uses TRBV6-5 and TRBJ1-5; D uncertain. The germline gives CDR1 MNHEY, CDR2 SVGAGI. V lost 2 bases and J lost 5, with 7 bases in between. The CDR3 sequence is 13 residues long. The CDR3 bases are TGTGCCAGCAGTTACGACCACGATCAGCCCCAGCATTTT. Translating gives CASSYDHDQPQHF.

CDR3 loop: CSVEPAAGYGYTF. The CDR3 nucleotides read TGCAGCGTAGAGCCGGCGGCAGGCTATGGCTACACCTTC. The rearrangement uses TRBV29-1 and TRBJ1-2; D not certain. V was cut by 6 bases and J by 4 bases, with 15 bases left in between. Germline CDR1 SQVTM, CDR2 ANQGSEA. This CDR3 has 13 amino acids.

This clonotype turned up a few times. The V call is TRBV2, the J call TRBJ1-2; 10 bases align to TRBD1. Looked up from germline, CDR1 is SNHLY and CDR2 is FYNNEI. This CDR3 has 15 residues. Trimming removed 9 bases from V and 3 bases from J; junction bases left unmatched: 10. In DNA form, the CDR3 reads TGTGCCAGAAGTTCCCGGGACAGGGGTCACTATGGCTACACCTTC. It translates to CARSSRDRGHYGYTF.

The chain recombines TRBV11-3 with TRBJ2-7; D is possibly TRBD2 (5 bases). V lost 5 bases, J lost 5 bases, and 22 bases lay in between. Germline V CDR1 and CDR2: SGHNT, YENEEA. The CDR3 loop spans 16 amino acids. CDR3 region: CASSTGLDGDTDEQYF. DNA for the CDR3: TGTGCCAGCAGCACTGGGTTGGACGGGGATACGGACGAGCAGTACTTC. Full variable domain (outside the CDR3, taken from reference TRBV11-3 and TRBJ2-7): EAGVVQSPRYKIIEKKQPVAFWCNPISGHNTLYWYLQNLGQGPELLIRYENEEAVDDSQLPKDRFSAERLKGVDSTLKIQPAELGDSAVYLCASSTGLDGDTDEQYFGPGTRLTVT.

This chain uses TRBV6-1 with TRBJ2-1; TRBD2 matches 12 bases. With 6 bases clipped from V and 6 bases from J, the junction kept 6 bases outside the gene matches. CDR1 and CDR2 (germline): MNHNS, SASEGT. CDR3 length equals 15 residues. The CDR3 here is CASSSLAGGSNEQFF. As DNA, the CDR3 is TGTGCCAGCAGCTCACTAGCGGGGGGAAGCAATGAGCAGTTCTTC.

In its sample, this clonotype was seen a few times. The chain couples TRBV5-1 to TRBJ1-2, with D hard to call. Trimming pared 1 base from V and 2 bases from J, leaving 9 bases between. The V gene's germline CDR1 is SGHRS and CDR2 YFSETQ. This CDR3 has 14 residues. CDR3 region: CASSLYAENYGYTF. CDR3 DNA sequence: TGCGCCAGCAGCTTGTATGCGGAGAACTATGGCTACACCTTC.

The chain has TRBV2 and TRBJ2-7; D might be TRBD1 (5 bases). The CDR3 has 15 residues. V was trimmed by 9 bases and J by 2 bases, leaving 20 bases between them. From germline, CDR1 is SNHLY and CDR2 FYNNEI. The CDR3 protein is CASRQGKGKAYEQYF. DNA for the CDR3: TGTGCCAGTAGGCAGGGAAAGGGGAAGGCCTACGAGCAGTACTTC.

The CDR3 loop reads CASRPGTSGLYEQYF. The CDR3 DNA follows: TGTGCCAGCAGGCCCGGGACTAGCGGCCTCTACGAGCAGTACTTC. The chain links TRBV27 to TRBJ2-7, with TRBD2 identical over 11 bases. Germline loops: CDR1 MNHEY, CDR2 SMNVEV (reference sequence). The CDR3 covers 15 residues. The trim removed 6 bases at V and 3 bases at J, leaving 7 bases unmatched.

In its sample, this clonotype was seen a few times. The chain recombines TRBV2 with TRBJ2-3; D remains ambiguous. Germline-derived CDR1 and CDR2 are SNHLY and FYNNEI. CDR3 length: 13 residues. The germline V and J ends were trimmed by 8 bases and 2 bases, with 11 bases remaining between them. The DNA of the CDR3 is TGTGCCAGCGCGGCCGGCCCCACAGATACGCAGTATTTT. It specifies CASAAGPTDTQYF.

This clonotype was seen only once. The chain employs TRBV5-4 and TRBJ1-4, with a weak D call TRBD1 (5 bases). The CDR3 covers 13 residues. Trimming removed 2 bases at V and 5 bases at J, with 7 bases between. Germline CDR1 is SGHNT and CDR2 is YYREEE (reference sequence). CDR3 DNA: TGTGCCAGCAGCTTTACAGGAAATGAAAAACTGTTTTTT. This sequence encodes CASSFTGNEKLFF. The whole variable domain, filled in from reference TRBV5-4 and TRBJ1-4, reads ETGVTQSPTHLIKTRGQQVTLRCSSQSGHNTVSWYQQALGQGPQFIFQYYREEENGRGNFPPRFSGLQFPNYSSELNVNALELDDSALYLCASSFTGNEKLFFGSGTQLSVL.